This entry lists 11 T cell receptor beta chains sequenced from one sample in a study of blood T cell repertoires in COVID-19. Some clones are missing from TCRdb's copy, which holds only in-frame ones; the method was immunoSEQ multiplex PCR. This table holds hundreds of thousands of clones, more than 80% found once. Material: peripheral blood. These receptors were taken from a woman aged 25 to 45 with active or convalescent COVID-19.

The chain combines TRBV11-2 with TRBJ2-1; 10 bases fit TRBD2. This CDR3 is built from 18 residues. Germline lookup yields CDR1 SGHAT and CDR2 FQNNGV. After removal of 5 bases from V and 7 bases from J, the junction contained 17 bases not matched to a gene. CDR3 residues: CASSPRPFGAGGGNEQFF. The CDR3 DNA follows: TGTGCCAGCAGCCCCCGCCCCTTCGGAGCGGGAGGGGGAAATGAGCAGTTCTTC.

The chain links TRBV12-3 or TRBV12-4 to TRBJ1-1; TRBD1 is a possible D gene (6 bases). The ends were cut back, 6 bases at V and 0 bases at J, with 8 bases in the middle. This CDR3 region has 13 residues. As DNA, the CDR3 is TGTGCCAGCAGGGACAGTTTGAACACTGAAGCTTTCTTT. Amino acids: CASRDSLNTEAFF.

This clone has just a few counts. The chain carries TRBV15 and TRBJ1-6; TRBD1 is a possible D gene (5 bases). V lost 1 base and J 9 bases, leaving 13 bases between the germline ends. CDR1 is LNHNV, CDR2 YYDKDF, per germline (reference sequence). CDR3 length equals 15 residues. This chain's CDR3 is CATSRVQGVISPLHF. The CDR3 DNA reads as TGTGCCACCAGCAGAGTGCAGGGTGTGATTTCACCCCTCCACTTT.

This rearrangement joins TRBV19 to TRBJ2-1; perhaps TRBD2 as D (5 bases). Germline CDR1 is LNHDA and CDR2 is SQIVND (reference sequence). Trimming took 1 base from V and 3 from J, leaving 10 bases between them. This CDR3 spans 15 amino acids. The CDR3 DNA sequence: TGTGCCAGTAGTATAGGTGGGAGTAACTACAATGAGCAGTTCTTC. It encodes CASSIGGSNYNEQFF.

This clone was recorded only once. The V call is TRBV6-5, the J call TRBJ2-5, with D maybe TRBD1 (6 bases). CDR1 MNHEY and CDR2 SVGAGI come from the germline V gene. With 10 bases removed from V and 2 bases from J, the gap between germline ends came to 11 bases. The CDR3 is 12 residues long. CDR3 residues: CATRDNQETQYF. The CDR3 nucleotides read TGTGCCACCAGGGACAATCAAGAGACCCAGTACTTC.

The V gene is TRBV7-6, the J gene TRBJ2-5; TRBD2 agrees at 13 bases. Trimming took 5 bases from V and 2 from J; bases not matched to a gene: 11. Per the germline V gene, CDR1 is SGHVS and CDR2 is FNYEAQ. This CDR3 is 18 amino acids long. DNA of the CDR3: TGTGCCAGCAGCCCCACGACTAGCGGGGGGCCCAAACAAGAGACCCAGTACTTC. Its translation is CASSPTTSGGPKQETQYF.

The V gene is TRBV6-1, the J gene TRBJ1-6; no firm D call. The germline V gene has CDR1 MNHNS and CDR2 SASEGT. The CDR3 length is 14 residues. V lost 3 bases to trimming and J lost 5 bases, with 8 bases between them. The CDR3 spells CASSEVGDNSPLHF. In DNA, the CDR3 is TGTGCCAGCAGTGAGGTCGGGGATAATTCACCCCTCCACTTT.

This chain uses TRBV28 with TRBJ2-2; TRBD2 aligns across 11 bases. The CDR3 covers 19 residues. Germline CDR1 MDHEN, CDR2 SYDVKM. With V trimmed by 5 bases and J by 4 bases, 15 bases remained unmatched. CDR3 DNA: TGTGCCAGCAGTCTTCAACTAGCGGGAGAAGGGTGGGGCACCGGGGAGCTGTTTTTT. Its protein is CASSLQLAGEGWGTGELFF.

The gene calls are TRBV7-9 and TRBJ1-3; tentative D call: TRBD1 (5 bases). CDR3 length: 16 residues. Per the germline V gene, CDR1 is SEHNR and CDR2 is FQNEAQ (reference sequence). V lost 4 bases and J 3 bases, leaving 16 bases between the germline ends. The CDR3 nucleotides are TGTGCCAGCAGCTCCGACCCAGGGATAGGTGGAAACACCATATATTTT. It yields the protein CASSSDPGIGGNTIYF.

This clone was recorded a few times. The chain couples TRBV6-5 to TRBJ2-4; maybe TRBD1 (6 bases). The CDR3 has 15 residues. Per the germline V gene, CDR1 is MNHEY and CDR2 is SVGAGI. The ends were cut back, 6 bases at V and 0 bases at J, with 12 bases in the middle. The CDR3 DNA reads TGTGCCAGCAGACCCGGACAGTTAGCCAAAAACATTCAGTACTTC. It yields the protein CASRPGQLAKNIQYF.

The chain employs TRBV25-1 and TRBJ2-1; 10 nucleotides match TRBD2. J gave up 7 bases and V 2 bases, and 8 bases lay outside the gene matches. This CDR3 spans 16 amino acids. Germline V gives CDR1 MGHDK, CDR2 SYGVNS. The CDR3 nucleotides read TGTGCCAGCAGTGAACTTTCAGCGGGGGGGCTTAATGAGCAGTTCTTC. Encoded protein: CASSELSAGGLNEQFF.